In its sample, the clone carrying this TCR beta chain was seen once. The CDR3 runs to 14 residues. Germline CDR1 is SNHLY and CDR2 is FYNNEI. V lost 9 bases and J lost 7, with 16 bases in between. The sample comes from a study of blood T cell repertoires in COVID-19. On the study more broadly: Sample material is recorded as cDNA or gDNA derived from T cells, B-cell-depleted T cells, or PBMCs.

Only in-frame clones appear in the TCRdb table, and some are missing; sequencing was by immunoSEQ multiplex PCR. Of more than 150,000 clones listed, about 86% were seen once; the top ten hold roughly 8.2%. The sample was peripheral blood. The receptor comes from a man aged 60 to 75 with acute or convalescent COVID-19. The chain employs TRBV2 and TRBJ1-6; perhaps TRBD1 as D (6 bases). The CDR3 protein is CASTTGRDNSPLHF. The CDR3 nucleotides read TGTGCCAGTACAACAGGGAGAGACAATTCACCCCTCCACTTT.